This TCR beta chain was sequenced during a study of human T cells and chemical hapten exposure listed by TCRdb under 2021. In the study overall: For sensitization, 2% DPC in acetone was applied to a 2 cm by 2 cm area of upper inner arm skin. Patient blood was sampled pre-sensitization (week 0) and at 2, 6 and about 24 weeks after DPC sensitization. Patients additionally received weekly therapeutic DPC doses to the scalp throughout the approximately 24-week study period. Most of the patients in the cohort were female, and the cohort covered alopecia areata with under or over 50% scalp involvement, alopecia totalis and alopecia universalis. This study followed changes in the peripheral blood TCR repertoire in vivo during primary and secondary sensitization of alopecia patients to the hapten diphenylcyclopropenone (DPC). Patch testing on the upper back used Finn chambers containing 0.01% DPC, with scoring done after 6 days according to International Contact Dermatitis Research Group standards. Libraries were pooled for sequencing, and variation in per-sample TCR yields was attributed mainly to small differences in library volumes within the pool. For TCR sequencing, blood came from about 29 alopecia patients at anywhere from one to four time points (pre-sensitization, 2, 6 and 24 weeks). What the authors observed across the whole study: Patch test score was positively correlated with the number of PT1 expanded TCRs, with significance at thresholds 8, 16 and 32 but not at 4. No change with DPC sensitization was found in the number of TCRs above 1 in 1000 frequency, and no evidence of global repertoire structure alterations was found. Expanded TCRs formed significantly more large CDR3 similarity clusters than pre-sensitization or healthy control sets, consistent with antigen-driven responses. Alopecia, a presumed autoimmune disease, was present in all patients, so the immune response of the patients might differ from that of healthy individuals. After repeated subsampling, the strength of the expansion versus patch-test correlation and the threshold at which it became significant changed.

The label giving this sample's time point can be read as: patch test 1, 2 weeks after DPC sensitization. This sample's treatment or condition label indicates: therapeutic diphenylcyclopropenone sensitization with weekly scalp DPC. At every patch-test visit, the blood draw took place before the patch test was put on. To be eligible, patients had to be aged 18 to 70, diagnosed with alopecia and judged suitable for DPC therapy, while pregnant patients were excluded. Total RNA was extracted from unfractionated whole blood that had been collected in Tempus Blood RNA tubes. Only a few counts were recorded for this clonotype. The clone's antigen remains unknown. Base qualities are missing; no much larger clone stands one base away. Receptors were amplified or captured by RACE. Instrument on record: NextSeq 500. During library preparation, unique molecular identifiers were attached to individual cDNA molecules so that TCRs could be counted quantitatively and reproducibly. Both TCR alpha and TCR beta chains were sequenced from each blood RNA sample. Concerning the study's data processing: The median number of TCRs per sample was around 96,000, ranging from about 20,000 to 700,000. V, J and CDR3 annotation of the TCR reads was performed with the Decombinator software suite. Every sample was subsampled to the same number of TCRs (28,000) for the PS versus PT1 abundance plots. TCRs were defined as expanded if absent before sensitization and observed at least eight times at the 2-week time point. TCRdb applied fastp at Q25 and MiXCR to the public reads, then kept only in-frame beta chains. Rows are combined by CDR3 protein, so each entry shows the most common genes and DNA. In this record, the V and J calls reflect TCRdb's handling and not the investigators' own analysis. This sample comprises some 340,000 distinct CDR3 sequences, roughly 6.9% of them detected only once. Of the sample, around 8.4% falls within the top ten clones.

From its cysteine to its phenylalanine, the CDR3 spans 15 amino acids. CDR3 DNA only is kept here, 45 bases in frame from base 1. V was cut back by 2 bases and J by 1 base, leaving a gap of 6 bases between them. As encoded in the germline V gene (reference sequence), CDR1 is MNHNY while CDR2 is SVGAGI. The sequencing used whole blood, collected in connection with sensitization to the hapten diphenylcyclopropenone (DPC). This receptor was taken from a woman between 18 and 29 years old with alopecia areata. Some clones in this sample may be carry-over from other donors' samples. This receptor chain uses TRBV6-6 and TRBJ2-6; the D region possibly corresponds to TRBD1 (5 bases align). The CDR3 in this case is CASSYTGSGANVLTF. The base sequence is TGTGCCAGCAGTTACACAGGATCTGGGGCCAACGTCCTGACTTTC.